This T cell receptor beta chain was captured by sequencing in a study of T cell responses to AZD1222 COVID-19 vaccine. Germline V gene sequence: CDR1 LNHDA, CDR2 SQIVND (reference sequence). CDR3 size: 15 residues. The V segment lost 5 bases and the J segment 4 bases; nucleotides outside the gene matches: 8. Generated by immunoSEQ multiplex PCR, the TCRdb table keeps only in-frame clones and is missing some. Here the sample spans fewer than 150,000 clones, more than 70% being singletons. About this clone: Antigen specificity is unknown.

Overall study findings and caveats: At baseline, just a handful of AZD1222 recipients tested seropositive. Mapped onto spike, vaccine-associated CD4 TCRs spanned it and were dominant at 160-218 and 743-854. A mostly white British donor set with more females was recruited, and clonal diversity was possibly underestimated.

The source was peripheral blood, collected on day 0 of AZD1222 vaccination. The chain joins TRBV19 to TRBJ1-2; 9 positions match TRBD1. This clonotype was sampled from an adult in good health. CDR3 DNA sequence: TGTGCCAGTAGTGCACAGGACAGGGGCGCCTATGGCTACACCTTC. It encodes CASSAQDRGAYGYTF.